This T cell receptor beta chain was profiled in a study of cytomegalovirus exposure and HLA in healthy donors. Across the study: The early release's HLA-typed donors yielded 78 million or so unique TCRs. Study-level findings and limits: Upon later analysis, TCR association rates were observed to vary by HLA locus, being highest for DRB1 and lowest for HLA-C. An ancestry cluster, one associated with Asian ancestry, reportedly showed fewer N-insertions than the roughly 610-donor mean in a later analysis.

About this clone itself: Antigen: not known.

Primers for the PCR totalled 60 Vbeta and 13 Jbeta. In the original processing: An analysis performed later counted about 80 million unique TCR beta chains (roughly 10 million of them shared). TCRdb keeps only in-frame clones here, not all; method: immunoSEQ multiplex PCR. V, J and clone size derive from that table, while D and trimming were established from the DNA sequence. The sample has approximately 210,000 clones, around 87% seen once; the top ten hold roughly 1.3%. This CDR3 spans 15 amino acids. The germline V and J ends were trimmed by 0 bases and 0 bases, with 6 bases remaining between them. Germline values: CDR1 SGHVS, CDR2 FQNEAQ.

The sequencing sample was made of PBMCs. V usage is TRBV7-8 and J usage is TRBJ1-5, with D uncertain. The receptor's source is a young man in good health and CMV-seronegative. The CDR3 sequence: CASSLAYGSNQPQHF. Here the CDR3 DNA reads TGTGCCAGCAGCTTAGCGTACGGTAGCAATCAGCCCCAGCATTTT.